This TCR beta chain was identified in a study of naive and memory T cell subsets. Cells stained for CD3, CD4, CD8, CD45RA and CD27 were sorted into four subsets. Germline values: CDR1 DFQATT, CDR2 SNEGSKA (reference sequence). This CDR3 contains 14 residues. V lost 1 base and J 4 bases, leaving 11 bases between the germline ends. Findings and caveats of the study: Diversity fell and Gini index rose from naive through CM, EM, EMRA. Possibly reflecting memory cells re-expressing CD45RA, a few larger clonotypes occurred in naive repertoires, especially CD8. Over 95% of naive TCR sequences appeared only once after error correction, unlike memory subsets.

Two oligonucleotides, mixed equimolar, formed the beta constant-region primer covering TRBC1 and TRBC2. The ligated cDNA underwent four PCR rounds using SP2 and nested alpha and beta constant-region primers. Ligation attached a single-stranded oligonucleotide with a 12-nucleotide UMI and the SP2 primer to the cDNA 3' end. TCRdb processed the UMI-ligation and nested PCR reads anew with MiXCR; each CDR3 protein has one entry. The repertoire holds approximately 140,000 distinct CDR3 sequences, with roughly 22% as singletons. Concerning this clonotype: Its antigen is not identified.

V and J are TRBV20-1 and TRBJ2-1; no clear D gene. The sample comprised naive CD4+ T cells from blood. This sequence originates from a human donor in good health. CDR3 DNA sequence: TGCAGTGCTAGAGGCAGCAGCTATTACAATGAGCAGTTCTTC. This codes for CSARGSSYYNEQFF.